This TCR beta chain was profiled in a study of neurological immune-mediated disorders. General study points: HTLV-1-associated myelopathy had the most TCR clonal expansion, whereas multiple sclerosis had the least (lower than in healthy controls). Expanded clones shared no identical CDR3 amino acid sequences across subjects, which suggested private TCR-beta repertoires in all groups.

5'RACE with 10-nucleotide random UMIs produced the cDNA. TCRdb re-derived calls from the 5' RACE reads in MiXCR, one entry per CDR3 protein. Among under 130,000 distinct CDR3 sequences, less than 14% were seen once, and the ten largest hold approximately 3.3%. Germline V lookup: CDR1 LNHNV, CDR2 YYDKDF (reference sequence). The CDR3 loop spans 16 amino acids. Time point: longitudinal time-point 3. This clonotype has only a few counts. Its antigen remains unidentified. At one end the junction does not follow the germline gene, possibly because of a read error. The chain links TRBV15 to TRBJ2-5; either TRBD1 or TRBD2 may fit D (5 bases each). The clonotype originates from a female donor with HTLV-1-associated myelopathy (HAM/TSP). Sequencing was performed on PBMCs. CDR3 nucleotide sequence: TGTGCTACCAGCAGTACACCGGGACCAGGGATAGAGACCCAGTACTTC. Encoded protein: CATSSTPGPGIETQYF.